A single T cell receptor (beta chain) is shown here with its context. In this sample, this clone turned up a few times. Its antigen specificity is not known. Nothing much larger sits one base from this clone, and base qualities are not available. The data were taken from a study of T cells in tumors after PD-1 blockade (dated by TCRdb to the late 2010s). In the study overall: Exclusion criteria were prior checkpoint blockade, use of systemic immunosuppressants, or recent radiotherapy or other anti-cancer therapy within 4 weeks. Patients were treated with either pembrolizumab 200 mg every 3 weeks or cemiplimab 350 mg every 2 weeks. Some patients also continued taking vismodegib 150 mg daily during anti-PD-1 treatment. An average of around 100,000 TCR templates (range 24,679-257,772) and roughly 37,000 unique clonotypes was obtained for peripheral blood samples. Paired single-cell RNA and TCR sequencing was performed on site-matched tumors from BCC or SCC patients before and after anti-PD-1 therapy. To compare clonotypes in blood and tumor, bulk TCR sequencing was done on about 9 peripheral blood samples taken from 5 or 6 patients. RECIST version 1.1 was used to evaluate clinical response. The research as a whole found: Around two fifths of tumor TCR clonotypes were detected in blood, and some novel exhausted tumor clones were observed in pre-treatment blood, which was taken as suggesting peripheral recruitment. The source of novel T cell clones was not identified and could include lymphoid organs or rare unexpanded clones within the tumor or its periphery.

Sequences SEHNR (CDR1) and FQNEAQ (CDR2) are obtained from the germline V gene (reference sequence). Between the V and J ends, shortened by 3 bases and 5 bases respectively, the junction contains 13 bases. The CDR3 spans 15 residues, from the cysteine through the phenylalanine. CDR3 DNA is the only sequence kept; it has 45 bases, read in frame from the first base. The immunoSEQ platform was used to carry out deep TCRbeta sequencing. Turning to the authors' computational methods: Only productive rearrangements were exported from the immunoSEQ Analyzer for further analysis. T cell phenotypes were assigned to bulk TCRbeta clonotypes by matching to single-cell RNA+TCR-seq clones sharing the same TCRbeta sequence. Clone enrichment in tumor was computed as tumor frequency divided by PBMC frequency from bulk TCR sequencing. TCRs were sorted with GLIPH into specificity groups, meaning clusters of distinct TCRs that share CDR3 motifs and likely recognize common antigens. The source is immuneACCESS, and TCRdb retained only in-frame sequences with V and J called. Part of the clones is not carried over; for the studies checked, unresolved V genes explain less than half of this, and the remainder is unexplained. For V, J and clone size, that table is used; D and trimming come from the DNA. Counted in this sample were 20,000 to 25,000 clones; about 82% of them appeared once. Of the sample, around 12% falls within the top ten clones.

The sample's time point label, in plain terms: after anti-PD-1 therapy. Genomic DNA extracted from tumor biopsies or peripheral blood was used for bulk TCRbeta sequencing, with input ranging from about 616 ng to 6,500 ng. Histologically proven advanced or metastatic basal or squamous cell carcinoma was present in all patients, all of whom were poor candidates for surgical resection. The basal cell carcinoma cohort was made up of around eleven patients, and bulk tumor TCR sequencing was performed for 8 of these patients. This TCR was recovered from a human donor with basal cell carcinoma. Recombination connected TRBV7-9 to TRBJ1-4; the D gene is not confidently resolved. This specimen consisted of PBMCs, obtained after anti-PD-1 treatment. CDR3 protein: CASSFAAGPNEKLFF. Here is the DNA: TGTGCCAGCAGCTTCGCAGCCGGCCCGAATGAAAAACTGTTTTTT.